This section outlines one T cell receptor beta chain sequence together with its context. Antigen specificity is unknown. This PCR relied on a set of 60 Vbeta primers and 13 Jbeta primers. Clones were read by immunoSEQ multiplex PCR, and TCRdb kept only the in-frame ones, dropping some. The top ten hold 4.8% of the sample, which has about 130,000 clones, about four fifths seen once. The sample originates from a study of cytomegalovirus exposure and HLA in healthy donors. Germline assignment: CDR1 SGHRS and CDR2 YFSETQ. The CDR3 is 14 amino acids. V was pared by 4 bases and J by 4 bases, with 5 bases of the junction left unmatched. Regarding the study as a whole: One variant, a missense change in DCLRE1C, was linked in a later analysis to TCR beta V- and J-gene trimming. Associated with cytomegalovirus, according to the listing, were 150 to 200 TCR beta chains.

The sample was PBMCs. V and J are TRBV5-1 and TRBJ1-1, with 9 bases fitting TRBD1. The source of this sequence is a man aged 25 to 40 in good health. The CDR3 DNA follows: TGCGCCAGCAGCCGGACAGGGGACGGCACTGAAGCTTTCTTT. Its protein product is CASSRTGDGTEAFF.